This record covers a single TCR beta chain. A far larger clone is a single base away, which makes a read error likely. This entry comes from a study of prognosis after radiotherapy for stage I lung cancer. Study at large: No patient had concurrent therapy with stereotactic body radiotherapy. Among the patients, several developed distant metastases after radiotherapy at a median of approximately 7 months, and 15 showed no significant progression.

Genomic DNA yielded TCR beta CDR3, amplified by two-round multiplex PCR. Round-one PCR had primers specific to each TRBV and TRBJ gene. From the multiplex PCR reads, TCRdb called clonotypes with MiXCR, one entry per CDR3 protein. The repertoire has about 30,000 distinct CDR3 sequences, roughly 30% of them found once; the top ten carry 12%. The receptor was derived from a donor at least 50 years old with non-small cell lung cancer. Sequencing used PBMCs, obtained before or after stereotactic body radiation therapy (not recorded which).

The CDR3 loop is CGSSLSYWGIQYF. The CDR3 DNA is TGTGGCAGCAGTTTATCGTATTGGGGCATTCAGTACTTC. This chain connects TRBV6-2 or TRBV6-3 to TRBJ2-4, with no clear D. Germline CDR1 is MNHEY and CDR2 is SVGEGT. The CDR3 runs 13 residues.